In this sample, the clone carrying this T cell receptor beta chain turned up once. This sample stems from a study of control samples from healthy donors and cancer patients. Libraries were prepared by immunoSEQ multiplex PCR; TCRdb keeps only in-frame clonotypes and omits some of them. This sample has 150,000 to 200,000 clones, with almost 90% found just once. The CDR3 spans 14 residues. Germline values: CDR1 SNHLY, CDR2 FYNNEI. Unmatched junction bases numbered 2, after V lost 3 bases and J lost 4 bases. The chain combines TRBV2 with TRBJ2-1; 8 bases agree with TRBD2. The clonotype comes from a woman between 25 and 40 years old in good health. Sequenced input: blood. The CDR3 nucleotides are TGTGCCAGCAGTGAGCGGGGGGAATACAATGAGCAGTTCTTC. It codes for CASSERGEYNEQFF.